Listed here are 11 T cell receptor beta chains from one sample, sequenced in a study of post-analysis software for immune sequencing data. Notes on the study in general: A few TRBV segments occurring more often in patients than controls included TRBV5-6, TRBV5-1 and TRBV20-1.

Included in the TCR beta cDNA libraries were unique molecular identifiers. From the PCR reads, TCRdb called clonotypes with MiXCR, one entry per CDR3 protein. This table has roughly 670,000 distinct CDR3 sequences, approximately 59% appearing once. No antigen is known for these receptors. Material: blood. These receptor sequences come from a girl aged 2-10 years with multiple sclerosis.

The chain is built from TRBV2 and TRBJ2-7; D is ambiguous. V was trimmed by 4 bases and J by 1 base, leaving 5 bases between them. Germline V gene sequence: CDR1 SNHLY, CDR2 FYNNEI. This CDR3 comprises 12 residues. CDR3 DNA: TGTGCCAGCAGTGTTCGATCCTACGAGCAGTACTTC. Protein: CASSVRSYEQYF.

CDR3 DNA: TGCAGCGTTGAAGAGGGGCCTAACTATGGCTACACCTTC. As protein: CSVEEGPNYGYTF. The chain is built from TRBV29-1 and TRBJ1-2; D might be TRBD1 (5 bases). CDR3 size: 13 residues. Germline assignment: CDR1 SQVTM and CDR2 ANQGSEA. Trimming took 0 bases from V and 0 from J, leaving 5 bases between them.

CDR3 loop: CASMVSGGREQYF. In DNA form, the CDR3 reads TGTGCCAGCATGGTGTCTGGGGGGAGGGAGCAGTACTTC. This chain links TRBV2 with TRBJ2-7; tentative D call: TRBD2 (6 bases). Trimming left V 7 bases short and J 7 bases short, with 17 bases between. The length of the CDR3 is 13 residues. Per germline, CDR1 SNHLY and CDR2 FYNNEI.

This clonotype was observed a single time. The CDR3 is CASSLGGEGPNEQFF. As DNA, the CDR3 is TGCGCCAGCAGCTTGGGAGGAGAGGGACCCAATGAGCAGTTCTTC. The chain uses TRBV5-1 and TRBJ2-1; D might be TRBD1 or TRBD2, each matching 5 bases. This CDR3 comprises 15 residues. V shed 0 bases and J shed 6 bases, with 13 bases lying between them. Per germline, CDR1 SGHRS and CDR2 YFSETQ.

The chain is built from TRBV7-2 and TRBJ2-1; TRBD2 agrees at 7 bases. CDR1 and CDR2 from the germline V gene are SGHTA and FQGNSA. V lost 2 bases to trimming and J lost 8 bases; unmatched junction nucleotides: 12. The length of the CDR3 is 16 residues. The CDR3 nucleotides read TGTGCCAGCAGCTTACAGGGAGGGCTGGAGGGCGATGAGCAGTTCTTC. Its translation: CASSLQGGLEGDEQFF.

This chain connects TRBV10-3 to TRBJ2-3, with D hard to call. Germline CDR1 reads ENHRY; CDR2 reads SYGVKD. The CDR3 is made up of 12 amino acids. The V and J ends lost 2 bases and 1 base respectively, with 1 base between them. The CDR3 is CAISEGTDTQYF. The CDR3 nucleotides read TGTGCCATCAGTGAGGGCACAGATACGCAGTATTTT.

The chain recombines TRBV7-3 with TRBJ2-1; 7 bases fit TRBD2. The J call may be faulty, since TRBJ2-7 better matches the DNA end. The CDR3 spans 13 residues. Germline CDR1 SGHTA, CDR2 FQGTGA. CDR3 protein: CASREAGYNEQYF. The CDR3 nucleotides are TGTGCCAGCAGGGAAGCGGGATACAATGAGCAGTACTTC.

This CDR3 reads CASSLAASGPTYNEQFF. The DNA of the CDR3 is TGTGCCAGCAGCTTAGCGGCTAGCGGACCCACCTACAATGAGCAGTTCTTC. The chain links TRBV7-6 to TRBJ2-1; 7 bases match TRBD2. The CDR3 length is 17 residues. Germline V gene data show CDR1 as SGHVS and CDR2 as FNYEAQ. V shed 0 bases, J shed 2 bases, and the junction held 7 bases outside the gene matches.

The gene calls are TRBV12-3 or TRBV12-4 and TRBJ1-2; D is unresolved. The CDR3 runs 15 residues. V was pared by 4 bases and J by 2 bases, with 14 bases between. The CDR3 region has the DNA TGTGCCAGCAGTTCCGGACCGGCAGTAAACTATGGCTACACCTTC. Residues: CASSSGPAVNYGYTF.

This clonotype was detected only a few times. V usage is TRBV2 and J usage is TRBJ2-3, with a weak D call TRBD1 (5 bases). V lost 2 bases, J lost 3 bases, and 15 bases lay in between. Germline CDR1 and CDR2: SNHLY and FYNNEI. CDR3 length: 16 residues. CDR3 sequence (DNA): TGTGCCAGCAGTGAATCAGGTGGCAGGGCGACAGATACGCAGTATTTT. Protein product: CASSESGGRATDTQYF.

This chain connects TRBV5-1 to TRBJ2-2; D call uncertain. The V end lost 9 bases, the J end lost 2 bases, and 20 bases lay between the germline ends. This CDR3 spans 16 amino acids. CDR1 and CDR2 (germline): SGHRS, YFSETQ. CDR3 nucleotide sequence: TGCGCCACTCGACCCGGACCGACCCTAAACACCGGGGAGCTGTTTTTT. Its protein product is CATRPGPTLNTGELFF.